This TCR beta chain is drawn from a study of T cells in Graves' hyperthyroidism and ophthalmopathy. This CDR3 spans 16 amino acids. CDR1 and CDR2 from the germline V gene are KGHDR and SFDVKD. V trimming: 5 bases; J trimming: 4 bases; junction bases outside the gene matches: 9. RNA transcripts yielded amplified TCR beta CDR3 regions. Initially, a first-round RT-PCR of the TCR CDR3 employed the HTBI primer set. TCRdb used MiXCR to reprocess the multiplex PCR reads, holding one entry per CDR3 protein. The sample includes about 690,000 distinct CDR3 sequences, about 18% of them seen just once. The sample comprised blood. V gene TRBV24-1 combines with J gene TRBJ1-2; 10 positions match TRBD1. The sequence was obtained from a man aged 45 to 65 with Graves' hyperthyroidism. The CDR3 region has the DNA TGTGCCACCAGTGGCCGGGACAGGGGAGATGTCTATGGCTACACCTTC. Translated: CATSGRDRGDVYGYTF.